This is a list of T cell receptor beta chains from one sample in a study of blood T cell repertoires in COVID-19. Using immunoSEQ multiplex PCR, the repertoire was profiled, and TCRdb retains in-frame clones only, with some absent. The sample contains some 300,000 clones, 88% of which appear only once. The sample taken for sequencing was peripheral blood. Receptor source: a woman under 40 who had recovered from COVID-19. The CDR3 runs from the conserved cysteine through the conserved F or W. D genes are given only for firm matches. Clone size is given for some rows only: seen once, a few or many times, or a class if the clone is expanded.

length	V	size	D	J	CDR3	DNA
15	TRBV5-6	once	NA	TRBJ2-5	CASSFRATGKETQYF	TGTGCCAGCAGCTTCCGGGCCACGGGAAAAGAGACCCAGTACTTC
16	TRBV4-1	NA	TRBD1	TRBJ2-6	CASSPGTGSGANVLTF	TGCGCCAGCAGCCCTGGGACAGGCTCTGGGGCCAACGTCCTGACTTTC
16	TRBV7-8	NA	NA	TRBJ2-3	CASSVSRVLGTDTQYF	TGTGCCAGCAGCGTGTCCAGGGTTCTAGGAACAGATACGCAGTATTTT
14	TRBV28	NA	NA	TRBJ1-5	CASTRGGGNQPQHF	TGTGCCAGCACTAGGGGAGGGGGTAATCAGCCCCAGCATTTT
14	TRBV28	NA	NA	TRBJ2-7	CASSFPWGIGEQYF	TGTGCCAGCAGTTTCCCTTGGGGCATAGGGGAGCAGTACTTC
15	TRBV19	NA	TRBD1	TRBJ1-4	CASSMRRGQGEKLFF	TGTGCCAGTAGTATGAGGAGGGGACAGGGTGAAAAACTGTTTTTT
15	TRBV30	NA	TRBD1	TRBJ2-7	CAWSVGSGGKNEQYF	TGTGCCTGGAGTGTTGGGTCAGGGGGCAAGAACGAGCAGTACTTC
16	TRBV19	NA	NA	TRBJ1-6	CASSIEPVLSNSPLHF	TGTGCCAGTAGTATAGAGCCGGTTCTGTCGAATTCACCCCTCCACTTT
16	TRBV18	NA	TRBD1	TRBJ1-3	CASSPWTGSSGNTIYF	TGTGCCAGCTCACCTTGGACAGGGAGTTCTGGAAACACCATATATTTT
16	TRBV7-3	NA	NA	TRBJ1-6	CASSLSGGSYNSPLHF	TGTGCCAGCAGCTTAAGCGGAGGGTCCTATAATTCACCCCTCCACTTT
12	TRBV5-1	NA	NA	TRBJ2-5	CASSYRRETQYF	TGCGCCAGCAGCTATAGGAGGGAGACCCAGTACTTC
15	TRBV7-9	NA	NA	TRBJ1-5	CASSLGGGNNQPQHF	TGTGCCAGCAGCTTAGGCGGGGGCAACAATCAGCCCCAGCATTTT
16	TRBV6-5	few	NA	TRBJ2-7	CASSYSSGSLSYEQYF	TGTGCCAGCAGTTACTCGAGTGGTTCCCTCTCCTACGAGCAGTACTTC
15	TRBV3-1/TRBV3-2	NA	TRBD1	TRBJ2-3	CASSQGTGGTDTQYF	TGTGCCAGCAGCCAAGGGACAGGGGGCACAGATACGCAGTATTTT
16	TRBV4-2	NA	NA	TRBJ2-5	CASSHLGQPYQETQYF	TGTGCCAGCAGCCACCTAGGACAACCGTACCAAGAGACCCAGTACTTC
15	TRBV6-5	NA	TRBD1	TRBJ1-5	CASNRQGASNQPQHF	TGTGCCAGCAACCGACAGGGGGCCAGCAATCAGCCCCAGCATTTT
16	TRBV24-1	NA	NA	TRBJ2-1	CATSDTLAGSYNEQFF	TGTGCCACCAGTGACACCCTTGCGGGGAGCTACAATGAGCAGTTCTTC
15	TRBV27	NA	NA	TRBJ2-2	CASSQRLANTGELFF	TGTGCCAGCAGCCAAAGGCTAGCGAACACCGGGGAGCTGTTTTTT
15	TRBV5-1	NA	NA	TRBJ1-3	CASSQGIFSGNTIYF	TGCGCCAGCAGCCAGGGAATTTTCTCTGGAAACACCATATATTTT
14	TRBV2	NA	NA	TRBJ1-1	CASSEVLRSTEAFF	TGTGCCAGCAGTGAGGTCTTGAGGAGCACTGAAGCTTTCTTT
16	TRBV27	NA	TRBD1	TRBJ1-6	CASSIRGVANNSPLHF	TGTGCCAGCAGTATCAGGGGGGTGGCTAATAATTCACCCCTCCACTTT
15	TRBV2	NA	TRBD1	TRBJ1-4	CASSDRQGIREKLFF	TGTGCCAGCAGTGATAGACAGGGGATTCGTGAAAAACTGTTTTTT
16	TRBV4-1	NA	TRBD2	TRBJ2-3	CASSLGSGGFTDTQYF	TGCGCCAGCAGCCTGGGTAGCGGGGGATTCACAGATACGCAGTATTTT
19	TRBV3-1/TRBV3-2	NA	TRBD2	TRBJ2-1	CASSQATRTPGGLYNEQFF	TGTGCCAGCAGCCAAGCCACGAGAACTCCGGGGGGGTTATACAATGAGCAGTTCTTC
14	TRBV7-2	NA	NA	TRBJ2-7	CASSPDRFSYEQYF	TGTGCCAGCAGCCCAGACAGGTTTTCCTACGAGCAGTACTTC
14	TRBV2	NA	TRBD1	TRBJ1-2	CASIFDRDSYGYTF	TGTGCCAGCATATTCGACCGGGACAGCTATGGCTACACCTTC
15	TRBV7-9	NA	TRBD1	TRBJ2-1	CASSSLRQGRSEQFF	TGTGCCAGCAGCTCCCTTCGACAGGGAAGGAGTGAGCAGTTCTTC
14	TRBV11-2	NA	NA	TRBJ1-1	CASTPGRVRTEAFF	TGTGCCAGCACCCCAGGCAGGGTTCGAACTGAAGCTTTCTTT
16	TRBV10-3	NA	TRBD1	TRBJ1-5	CAISDSGQGIDQPQHF	TGTGCCATCAGTGACTCGGGACAGGGTATCGATCAGCCCCAGCATTTT
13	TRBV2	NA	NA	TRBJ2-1	CASSEPFRVEQFF	TGTGCCAGCAGTGAACCTTTTCGCGTTGAGCAGTTCTTC
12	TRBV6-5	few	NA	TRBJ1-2	CASGTGFYGYTF	TGTGCCAGCGGAACAGGGTTCTATGGCTACACCTTC
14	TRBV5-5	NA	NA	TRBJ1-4	CASSLGDSNEKLFF	TGTGCCAGCAGTCTCGGGGACTCTAATGAAAAACTGTTTTTT
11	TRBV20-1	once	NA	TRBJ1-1	CSARGNTEAFF	TGCAGTGCCAGGGGGAACACTGAAGCTTTCTTT
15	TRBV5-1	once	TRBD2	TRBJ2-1	CASSLSLAGYNEQFF	TGCGCCAGCAGCTTGTCGCTAGCGGGGTACAATGAGCAGTTCTTC
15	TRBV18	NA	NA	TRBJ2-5	CASSPTQGRLETQYF	TGTGCCAGCTCCCCAACGCAGGGAAGACTTGAGACCCAGTACTTC
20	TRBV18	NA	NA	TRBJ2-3	CASSPFQLNVRGGSTDTQYF	TGTGCCAGCTCACCATTTCAGCTTAACGTCCGCGGGGGCTCAACAGATACGCAGTATTTT
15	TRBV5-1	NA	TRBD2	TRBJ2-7	CASSLGGGGGDEQYF	TGCGCCAGCAGCTTGGGAGGCGGGGGAGGAGACGAGCAGTACTTC
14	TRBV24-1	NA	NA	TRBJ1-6	CATSDSYGNSPLHF	TGTGCCACCAGTGATTCTTACGGGAATTCACCCCTCCACTTT
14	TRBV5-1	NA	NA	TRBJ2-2	CASMGALNTGELFF	TGCGCCAGCATGGGGGCCCTGAACACCGGGGAGCTGTTTTTT
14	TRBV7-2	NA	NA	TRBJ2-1	CASSLDPISGEQFF	TGTGCCAGCAGCTTAGATCCCATCAGCGGAGAGCAGTTCTTC
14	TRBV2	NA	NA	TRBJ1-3	CASSETVNGNTIYF	TGTGCCAGCAGTGAGACAGTTAATGGAAACACCATATATTTT
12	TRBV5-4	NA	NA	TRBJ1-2	CASSPVGSPYTF	TGTGCCAGCAGCCCGGTGGGCAGTCCCTACACCTTC
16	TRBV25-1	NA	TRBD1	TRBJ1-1	CASSERGQGGSTEAFF	TGTGCCAGCAGTGAAAGAGGACAGGGGGGCAGCACTGAAGCTTTCTTT
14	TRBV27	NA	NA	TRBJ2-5	CASSLLPQWETQYF	TGTGCCAGCAGTTTATTACCACAATGGGAGACCCAGTACTTC
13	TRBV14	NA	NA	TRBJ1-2	CASSRQVNYGYTF	TGTGCCAGCAGCCGACAGGTTAACTATGGCTACACCTTC
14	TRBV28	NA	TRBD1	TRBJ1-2	CASSPGQGNYGYTF	TGTGCCAGCAGTCCAGGACAGGGAAACTATGGCTACACCTTC
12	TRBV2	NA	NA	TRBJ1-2	CASVKGRGGDTF	TGTGCCAGCGTAAAGGGCCGGGGGGGAGATACCTTC
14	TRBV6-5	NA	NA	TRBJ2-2	CASSPIRNTGELFF	TGTGCCAGCAGCCCGATCAGGAACACCGGGGAGCTGTTTTTT
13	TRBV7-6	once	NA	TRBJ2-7	CASSLAGSYEQYF	TGTGCCAGCAGCTTAGCGGGCAGCTACGAGCAGTACTTC
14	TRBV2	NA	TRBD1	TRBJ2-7	CASRGTGVLYEQYF	TGTGCCAGCAGAGGGACAGGGGTACTATACGAGCAGTACTTC
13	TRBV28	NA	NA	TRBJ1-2	CASRPRGSYGYTF	TGTGCCAGCAGACCACGCGGATCGTATGGCTACACCTTC
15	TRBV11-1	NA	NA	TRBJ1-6	CASSSTRLLNSPLHF	TGTGCCAGCAGCTCAACCAGGCTCCTGAATTCACCCCTCCACTTT
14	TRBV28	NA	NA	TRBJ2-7	CASSYGGALNEQYF	TGTGCCAGCAGTTATGGGGGGGCGTTGAACGAGCAGTACTTC
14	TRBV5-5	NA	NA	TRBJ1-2	CASSLGQDSYGYTF	TGTGCCAGCAGCTTAGGTCAGGACAGCTATGGCTACACCTTC
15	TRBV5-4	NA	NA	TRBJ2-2	CASSPSHRDSGELFF	TGTGCCAGCAGCCCGAGCCACAGGGATAGCGGGGAGCTGTTTTTT
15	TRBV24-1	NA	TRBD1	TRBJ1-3	CATSVQGRSGNTIYF	TGTGCCACCAGTGTACAGGGGAGGTCTGGAAACACCATATATTTT
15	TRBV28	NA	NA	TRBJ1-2	CASSHPRLRNYGYTF	TGTGCCAGCAGCCATCCCAGGTTACGGAACTATGGCTACACCTTC
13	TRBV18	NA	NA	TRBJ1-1	CASSSLINTEAFF	TGTGCCAGCTCATCCTTAATAAACACTGAAGCTTTCTTT
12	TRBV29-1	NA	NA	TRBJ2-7	CSVDELPYEQYF	TGCAGCGTTGATGAGCTTCCCTACGAGCAGTACTTC
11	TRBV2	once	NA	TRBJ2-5	CASTKGETQYF	TGTGCCAGCACAAAGGGGGAGACCCAGTACTTC